This T cell receptor (beta chain) was documented in a study of CD8+ T cells in alopecia areata. Study background: Treatment of the treated patients consisted of oral tofacitinib, 5 to 10 mg twice daily.

Sequencing templates came from extracted RNA that was reverse transcribed into cDNA. The assay was immunoSEQ multiplex PCR, and TCRdb's table has in-frame clones only and misses some. The sample lists about 220,000 clones, 50% to 60% occurring once. Points on this clone: Its antigen is unidentified.

Germline loops: CDR1 SGHRS, CDR2 YFSETQ. The CDR3 extends over 14 amino acids. V dropped 4 bases and J dropped 5 bases, with 15 bases sitting between them. The study's findings and limits: Persistence during tofacitinib was seen for many expanded lesional clones in scalp and blood. The study found tofacitinib significantly decreased scalp clonality and expanded CD8+ clones among the top 100. Scalp samples also yield sequences from resident alphabeta T cells of normal skin.

Treatment of the sample: oral pan-JAK inhibitor, 5-10 mg twice daily. The J gene is TRBJ1-1, the V gene TRBV5-1; unclear D gene. The origin of this receptor is a human donor with alopecia areata. The starting material was CD4+ T cells sorted from blood, obtained at week 4, from a patient treated with tofacitinib. DNA for the CDR3: TGCGCCAGCAGCCCCGACCCGAGCGGGACTGAAGCTTTCTTT. It encodes CASSPDPSGTEAFF.